Here is one T cell receptor (beta chain) with its context. This clone was picked up a small number of times. Its antigen remains unidentified. No per-base quality is available; no much larger clone lies one base away. Including cysteine and phenylalanine, the CDR3 has 16 amino acids. The entry retains the CDR3 DNA only, 48 bases that are in frame from base 1. CDR1 and CDR2 (GTSNPN, SVGIG) derive from the germline V gene (reference sequence). V is reduced by 0 bases and J by 0 bases, leaving a spacing of 12 bases between them. The data were taken from a study of preoperative IRX-2 immunotherapy in early breast cancer (dated by TCRdb to the late 2010s). Library preparation was by the immunoSEQ multiplex PCR assay. Held by TCRdb, this immuneACCESS table contains in-frame sequences only and omits some clones. Under half of the omission traces to an unresolved V gene where checked; the cause of the rest is unknown. The sample table lists about 25,000 clones, 80% to 90% of them with a count of one. Over 1% of the sample lies in the top ten.

The treatment or condition label on this specimen signifies: preoperative locoregional IRX-2 cytokine immunotherapy. The samples were obtained from a phase Ib study that tested preoperative, locoregional IRX-2 cytokine immunotherapy designed to prime immune responses. The donors were early-stage breast cancer patients who were given IRX-2 prior to surgery. This clonotype was sampled from a human donor with breast cancer. This specimen was lymph node tissue, taken after IRX-2 immunotherapy. The chain links TRBV30 with TRBJ1-3; no D gene can be assigned with confidence. The sequenced DNA is TGTGCCTGGAGTGTACTCAACAGCTACTCTGGAAACACCATATATTTT. Translation gives CAWSVLNSYSGNTIYF.